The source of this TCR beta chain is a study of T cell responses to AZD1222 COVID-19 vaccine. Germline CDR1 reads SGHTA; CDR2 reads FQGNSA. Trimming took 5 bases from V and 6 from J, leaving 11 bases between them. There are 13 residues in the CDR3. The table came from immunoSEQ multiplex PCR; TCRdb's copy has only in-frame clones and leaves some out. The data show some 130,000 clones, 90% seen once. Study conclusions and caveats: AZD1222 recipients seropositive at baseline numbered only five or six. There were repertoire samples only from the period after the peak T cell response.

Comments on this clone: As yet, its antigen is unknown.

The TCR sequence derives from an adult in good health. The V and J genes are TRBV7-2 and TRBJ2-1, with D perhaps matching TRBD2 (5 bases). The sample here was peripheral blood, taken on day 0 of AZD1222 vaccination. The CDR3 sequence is CASSRLEGNEQFF. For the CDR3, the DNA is TGTGCCAGCAGCCGCCTAGAGGGCAATGAGCAGTTCTTC.